Listed here are 5 T cell receptor beta chains from one sample, sequenced in a study of T cell responses to AZD1222 COVID-19 vaccine. Profiling relied on immunoSEQ multiplex PCR, and the TCRdb table lists in-frame clones only, not all of them. The sample lists over 100,000 clones, roughly 90% occurring once. The sample was peripheral blood, taken on day 0 of AZD1222 vaccination. These receptors originate from an adult in good health.

The CDR3 is CASSSQGRTEAFF. DNA for the CDR3: TGTGCCAGCAGTTCCCAGGGAAGGACTGAAGCTTTCTTT. The chain has TRBV28 and TRBJ1-1; TRBD1 might be the D (5 bases). The CDR3 has 13 residues. Germline values: CDR1 MDHEN, CDR2 SYDVKM. V lost 4 bases, J lost 5 bases, and 11 bases lay in between.

The CDR3 region is CASSHPKPRVRNTEAFF. Written as DNA, the CDR3 is TGCGCCAGCAGTCACCCCAAGCCGAGGGTCAGGAACACTGAAGCTTTCTTT. This chain connects TRBV23-1 to TRBJ1-1; D not resolved. TRBV23-1 is an open reading frame, and its role is uncertain. The CDR3 runs 17 residues. Trimming removed 3 bases from V and 1 base from J, with 18 bases in between.

The J gene is TRBJ1-2, the V gene TRBV7-9; 12 bases line up with TRBD1. Unmatched junction bases numbered 6, after V lost 1 base and J lost 6 bases. Germline CDR1 and CDR2: SEHNR and FQNEAQ (reference sequence). The length of the CDR3 is 16 residues. The CDR3 here is CASSLDGTGGADGYTF. The CDR3 bases are TGTGCCAGCAGCTTAGACGGGACAGGGGGCGCGGATGGCTACACCTTC.

The rearrangement links TRBV27 to TRBJ1-6; TRBD1 might be the D (5 bases). Germline-derived CDR1 and CDR2 are MNHEY and SMNVEV (reference sequence). V lost 5 bases to trimming and J lost 6 bases, with 5 bases between them. The length of the CDR3 is 12 residues. The CDR3 reads CASSRGNSPLHF. DNA for the CDR3: TGTGCCAGCAGTAGGGGTAATTCACCCCTCCACTTT.

The genes are TRBV5-1 and TRBJ2-3; no firm D call. V was shortened by 0 bases and J by 3 bases, with 8 bases between the two germline ends. Germline V gives CDR1 SGHRS, CDR2 YFSETQ. The CDR3 length is 14 residues. CDR3 sequence (DNA): TGCGCCAGCAGCTTGGAGCAGGTAACAGATACGCAGTATTTT. It translates to CASSLEQVTDTQYF.